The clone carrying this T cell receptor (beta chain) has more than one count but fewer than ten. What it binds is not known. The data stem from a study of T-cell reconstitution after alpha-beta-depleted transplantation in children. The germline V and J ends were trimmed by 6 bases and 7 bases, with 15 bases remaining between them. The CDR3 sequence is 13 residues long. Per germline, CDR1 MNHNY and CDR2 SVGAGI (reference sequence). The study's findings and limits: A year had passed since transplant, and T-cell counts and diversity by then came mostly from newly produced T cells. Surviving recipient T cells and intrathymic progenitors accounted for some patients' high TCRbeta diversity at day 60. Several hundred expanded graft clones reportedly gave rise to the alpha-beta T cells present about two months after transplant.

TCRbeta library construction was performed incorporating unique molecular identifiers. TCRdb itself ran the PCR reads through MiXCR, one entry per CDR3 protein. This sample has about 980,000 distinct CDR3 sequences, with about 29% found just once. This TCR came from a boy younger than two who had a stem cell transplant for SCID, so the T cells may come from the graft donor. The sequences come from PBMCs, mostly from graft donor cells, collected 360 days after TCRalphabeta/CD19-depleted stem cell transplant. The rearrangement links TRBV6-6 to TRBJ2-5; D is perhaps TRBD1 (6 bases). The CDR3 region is CASSLGQKVTQYF. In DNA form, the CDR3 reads TGTGCCAGCAGCCTAGGACAGAAGGTGACCCAGTACTTC.